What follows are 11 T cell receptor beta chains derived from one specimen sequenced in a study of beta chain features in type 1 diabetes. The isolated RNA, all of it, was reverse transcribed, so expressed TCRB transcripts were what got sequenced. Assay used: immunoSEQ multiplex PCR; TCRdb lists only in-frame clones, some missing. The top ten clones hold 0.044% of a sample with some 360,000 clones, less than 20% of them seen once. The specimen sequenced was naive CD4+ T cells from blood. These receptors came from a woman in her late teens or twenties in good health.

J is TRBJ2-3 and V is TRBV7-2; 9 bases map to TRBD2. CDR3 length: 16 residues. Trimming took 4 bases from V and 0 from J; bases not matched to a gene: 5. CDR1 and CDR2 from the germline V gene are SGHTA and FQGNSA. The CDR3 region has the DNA TGTGCCAGCAGCTGGGTAGCGGGGGAGAGCACAGATACGCAGTATTTT. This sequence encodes CASSWVAGESTDTQYF.

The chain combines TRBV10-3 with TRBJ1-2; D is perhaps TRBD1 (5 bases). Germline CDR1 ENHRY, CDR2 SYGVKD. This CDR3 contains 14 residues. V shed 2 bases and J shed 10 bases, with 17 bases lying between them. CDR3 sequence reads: CAISERAGSFDYTF. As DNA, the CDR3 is TGTGCCATCAGTGAGCGGGCAGGGTCATTTGACTACACCTTC.

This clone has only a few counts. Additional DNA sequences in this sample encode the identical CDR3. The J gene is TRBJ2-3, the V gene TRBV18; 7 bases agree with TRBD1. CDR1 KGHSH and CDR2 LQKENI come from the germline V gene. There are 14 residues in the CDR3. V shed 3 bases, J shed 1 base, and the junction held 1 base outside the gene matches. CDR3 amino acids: CASSPTGGTDTQYF. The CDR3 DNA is TGTGCCAGCTCACCTACAGGGGGCACAGATACGCAGTATTTT.

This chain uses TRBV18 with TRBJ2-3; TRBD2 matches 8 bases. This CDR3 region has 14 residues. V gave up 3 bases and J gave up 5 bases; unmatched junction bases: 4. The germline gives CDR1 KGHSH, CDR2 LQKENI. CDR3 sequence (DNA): TGTGCCAGCTCACCCGGGGGGGCGAGAGATACGCAGTATTTT. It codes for CASSPGGARDTQYF.

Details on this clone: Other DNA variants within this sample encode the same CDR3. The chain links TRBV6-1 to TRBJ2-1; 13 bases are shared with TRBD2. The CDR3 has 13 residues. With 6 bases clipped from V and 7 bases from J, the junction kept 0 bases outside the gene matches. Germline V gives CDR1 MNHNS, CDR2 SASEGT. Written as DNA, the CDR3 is TGTGCCAGCAGACTAGCGGGAGGGAATGAGCAGTTCTTC. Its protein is CASRLAGGNEQFF.

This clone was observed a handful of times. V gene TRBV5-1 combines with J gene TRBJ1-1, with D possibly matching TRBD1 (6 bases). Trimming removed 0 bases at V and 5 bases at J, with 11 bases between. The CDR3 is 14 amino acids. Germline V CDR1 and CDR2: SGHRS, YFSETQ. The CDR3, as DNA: TGCGCCAGCAGCTTGGGCAGGGGAAAGACTGAAGCTTTCTTT. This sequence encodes CASSLGRGKTEAFF.

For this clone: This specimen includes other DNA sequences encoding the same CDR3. CDR3 in amino acids: CASSPGTSYEQYF. CDR3 DNA: TGTGCCAGCTCACCGGGCACCTCCTACGAGCAGTACTTC. V and J are TRBV18 and TRBJ2-7; D ambiguous. This CDR3 is built from 13 residues. CDR1 and CDR2 (germline): KGHSH, LQKENI. V shed 3 bases and J shed 0 bases, with 6 bases lying between them.

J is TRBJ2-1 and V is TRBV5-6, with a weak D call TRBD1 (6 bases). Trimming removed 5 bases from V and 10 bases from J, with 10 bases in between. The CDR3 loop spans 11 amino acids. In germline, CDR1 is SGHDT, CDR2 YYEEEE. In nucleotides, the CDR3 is TGTGCCAGCAGGAAAGGGGGAGAGCAGTTCTTC. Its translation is CASRKGGEQFF. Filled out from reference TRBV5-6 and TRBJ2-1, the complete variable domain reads DAGVTQSPTHLIKTRGQQVTLRCSPKSGHDTVSWYQQALGQGPQFIFQYYEEEERQRGNFPDRFSGHQFPNYSSELNVNALLLGDSALYLCASRKGGEQFFGPGTRLTVL.

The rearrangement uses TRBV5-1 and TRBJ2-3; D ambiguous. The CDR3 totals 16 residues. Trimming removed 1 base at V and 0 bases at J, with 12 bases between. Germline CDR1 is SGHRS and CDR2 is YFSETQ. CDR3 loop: CASSLIGGKSTDTQYF. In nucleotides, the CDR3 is TGCGCCAGCAGCTTGATTGGCGGTAAGAGCACAGATACGCAGTATTTT.

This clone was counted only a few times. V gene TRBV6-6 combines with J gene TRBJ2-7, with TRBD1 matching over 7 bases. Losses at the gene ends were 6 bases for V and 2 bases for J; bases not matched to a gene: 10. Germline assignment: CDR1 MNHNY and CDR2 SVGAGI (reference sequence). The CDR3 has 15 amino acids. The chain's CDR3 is CASRLGQGVAYEQYF. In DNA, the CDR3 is TGTGCCAGCAGACTGGGGCAGGGGGTTGCCTACGAGCAGTACTTC.

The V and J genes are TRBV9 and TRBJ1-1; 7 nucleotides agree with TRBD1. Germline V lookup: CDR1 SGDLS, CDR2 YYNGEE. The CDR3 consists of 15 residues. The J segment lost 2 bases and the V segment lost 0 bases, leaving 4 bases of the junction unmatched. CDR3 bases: TGTGCCAGCAGCGTAGAGGGGGCACCCAACACTGAAGCTTTCTTT. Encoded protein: CASSVEGAPNTEAFF.